These 20 T cell receptor beta chains share one sample of origin, sequenced in a study of regulatory T cells in long-lasting Graves disease. Time point noted: newly diagnosed GD, antithyroid drugs for less than 3 months. Scientists built the TCR library using RNA that was extracted from PBMCs. Arm-PCR of CDR3 regions and iRepertoire HTBI primers were the basis on which TCR beta libraries were built. Each CDR3 protein is one row after TCRdb ran MiXCR on the multiplex PCR reads. The sample comprises 350,000 to 550,000 distinct CDR3 sequences, 15% of which are singletons, and 16% rests with the top ten. These same data were also listed under a study on T cells in Graves' hyperthyroidism and ophthalmopathy.

Sequenced here: peripheral blood mononuclear cells (PBMCs), sampled at new diagnosis, from a patient treated with antithyroid drugs. Receptors originate from a woman aged 25-40 years with Graves disease.

As to this clonotype: A far larger clone differs by one base, so this is likely a read error. This chain uses TRBV28 with TRBJ1-1; D not certain. The germline V gene has CDR1 MDHEN and CDR2 SYDVKM. Trimming removed 7 bases from V and 2 bases from J, with 5 bases in between. The CDR3 contains 11 residues. CDR3 region: CASTFNTEAFF. The CDR3 DNA follows: TGTGCCAGCACCTTTAACACTGAAGCTTTCTTT.

The chain couples TRBV10-2 to TRBJ1-2; the D is unclear. Looked up from germline, CDR1 is WSHSY and CDR2 is SAAADI. Trimming took 5 bases from V and 7 from J, leaving 11 bases between them. The CDR3 is 12 residues long. The DNA for the CDR3 is TGCGCCAGCAGTTGGTCGTCCGGTGGCTACACCTTC. It yields the protein CASSWSSGGYTF.

This clonotype came up many times. A read error may account for a junction end that differs from germline. The chain employs TRBV5-1 and TRBJ1-1; D not resolved. This CDR3 has 15 residues. Per germline, CDR1 SGHRS and CDR2 YFSETQ. The CDR3 nucleotides read TGTGCCAGCAGCTTGGCTCATTACGGAGGCACTGAAGCTTTCTTT. Amino acids: CASSLAHYGGTEAFF.

This clonotype was observed many times. The V and J genes are TRBV7-9 and TRBJ1-2; no reliable D call. With 5 bases removed from V and 0 bases from J, the gap between germline ends came to 13 bases. The CDR3 sequence is 15 residues long. The germline V gene encodes CDR1 SEHNR and CDR2 FQNEAQ (reference sequence). The chain's CDR3 is CASSQTDKPNYGYTF. The CDR3 DNA follows: TGTGCCAGCAGCCAAACAGACAAGCCTAACTATGGCTACACCTTC.

Note on this clonotype: This may stem from a read error, because a much larger clone lies one nucleotide away. DNA of the CDR3: TGTGCCACCGAAAGAAACAGGGGGCAGGTCAATGAGCAGTACTTC. This translates into CATERNRGQVNEQYF. The rearrangement joins TRBV6-2 or TRBV6-3 to TRBJ2-7; 9 nucleotides line up with TRBD1. The CDR3 length is 15 residues. Germline CDR1 is MNHEY and CDR2 is SVGEGT. J lost 7 bases, V lost 10 bases, and 17 bases had no gene match.

This clonotype was detected only once. The V call is TRBV5-1, the J call TRBJ2-1, with 8 bases that match TRBD2. Germline trimming cut 4 bases from V and 9 bases from J; bases unmatched to any gene: 15. Per the germline V gene, CDR1 is SGHRS and CDR2 is YFSETQ. The CDR3 sequence is 16 residues long. The CDR3 region is CASSAGLATRDSEQFF. The CDR3 DNA is TGCGCCAGCAGCGCCGGACTAGCTACACGTGATTCTGAGCAGTTCTTC.

This clonotype was counted many times. This chain links TRBV5-1 with TRBJ2-3; weak D call: TRBD1 (7 bases). V was cut by 4 bases and J by 3 bases, with 12 bases left in between. CDR3 length: 14 amino acids. Germline-derived CDR1 and CDR2 are SGHRS and YFSETQ. CDR3 nucleotide sequence: TGCGCCAGCAGCGGAGGGACAGTTACAGATACGCAGTATTTT. This sequence encodes CASSGGTVTDTQYF. The full variable domain, in which reference TRBV5-1 and TRBJ2-3 provide the parts outside the CDR3, is KAGVTQTPRYLIKTRGQQVTLSCSPISGHRSVSWYQQTPGQGLQFLFEYFSETQRNKGNFPGRFSGRQFSNSRSEMNVSTLELGDSALYLCASSGGTVTDTQYFGPGTRLTVL.

Regarding this clonotype: A much larger clone differs from this one at a single base, so this may be a read error. The chain couples TRBV12-3 or TRBV12-4 to TRBJ1-2; TRBD1 might be the D (5 bases). The CDR3 extends over 15 amino acids. Trimming stripped 7 bases from V and 3 bases from J, with 18 bases between. The CDR3, as DNA: TGTGCCAGCACCCTGGGGGGACCTGCTGACTATGGCTACACCTTC. The encoded protein is CASTLGGPADYGYTF.

This clonotype occurred a few times. V gene TRBV25-1 combines with J gene TRBJ2-2; D gene unclear. V was pared by 3 bases and J by 5 bases, with 4 bases between. The germline V gene encodes CDR1 MGHDK and CDR2 SYGVNS. The CDR3 is made up of 12 amino acids. The CDR3 nucleotides are TGTGCCAGCAGTGAGCGAACCGGGGAGCTGTTTTTT. Protein sequence: CASSERTGELFF.

Many counts were recorded for this clonotype. The chain is built from TRBV5-1 and TRBJ2-1; D is unresolved. This CDR3 spans 13 amino acids. V shed 1 base and J shed 5 bases, with 7 bases lying between them. The germline V gene has CDR1 SGHRS and CDR2 YFSETQ. The CDR3 sequence: CASSLSKNNEQFF. In DNA, the CDR3 is TGCGCCAGCAGCTTGAGTAAAAACAATGAGCAGTTCTTC.

Many counts were recorded for this clonotype. This chain connects TRBV18 to TRBJ1-6; a weak D match, TRBD1 (5 bases). V lost 3 bases and J lost 7, with 13 bases in between. The germline CDR1 and CDR2 sequences are KGHSH and LQKENI. CDR3 length: 15 amino acids. The CDR3 loop reads CASSPAAGRNSPLHF. The CDR3, as DNA: TGTGCCAGCTCACCCGCGGCAGGGCGGAATTCACCCCTCCACTTT.

This clonotype was counted only a few times. The rearrangement links TRBV3-1 to TRBJ2-2; 7 bases fit TRBD1. The J segment lost 3 bases and the V segment lost 4 bases, leaving 5 bases of the junction unmatched. The CDR3 length is 15 residues. Germline CDR1 LGHDT, CDR2 YNNKEL (reference sequence). CDR3 amino acids: CASSLRDSYTGELFF. In nucleotides, the CDR3 is TGTGCCAGCAGCCTAAGGGACAGTTACACCGGGGAGCTGTTTTTT.

This clonotype was observed a handful of times. J is TRBJ2-3 and V is TRBV9; D call uncertain. Looked up from germline, CDR1 is SGDLS and CDR2 is YYNGEE. Trimming removed 0 bases at V and 0 bases at J, with 5 bases between. This CDR3 has 14 amino acids. As DNA, the CDR3 is TGTGCCAGCAGCGTAGCGAGTAGCACAGATACGCAGTATTTT. Translated: CASSVASSTDTQYF.

There are many counts of this clonotype. This rearrangement joins TRBV12-3 or TRBV12-4 to TRBJ1-3; D is ambiguous. The V and J ends lost 6 bases and 5 bases respectively, with 5 bases between them. CDR3 length: 11 residues. CDR3 residues: CASSLRNTIYF. CDR3 nucleotides: TGTGCCAGCAGCCTAAGAAACACCATATATTTT.

This clonotype has just a few counts. The chain uses TRBV5-1 and TRBJ2-4; 9 positions agree with TRBD1. The V gene end was trimmed by 3 bases and the J gene end by 15 bases; junction bases not matched to a gene: 7. Germline CDR1 reads SGHRS; CDR2 reads YFSETQ. The CDR3 contains 12 residues. CDR3 DNA: TGCGCCAGCAGCTGGGGACAGGGCCAACGGTACTTC. It encodes CASSWGQGQRYF. Combining the CDR3 with reference TRBV5-1 and TRBJ2-4 gives the whole variable domain KAGVTQTPRYLIKTRGQQVTLSCSPISGHRSVSWYQQTPGQGLQFLFEYFSETQRNKGNFPGRFSGRQFSNSRSEMNVSTLELGDSALYLCASSWGQGQRYFGAGTRLSVL.

This clonotype was recorded a few times. The chain joins TRBV20-1 to TRBJ1-1; 8 nucleotides align to TRBD1. This CDR3 has 14 amino acids. V trimming: 7 bases; J trimming: 1 base; junction bases outside the gene matches: 8. Germline V CDR1 and CDR2: DFQATT, SNEGSKA (reference sequence). CDR3 region: CSVGQGARNTEAFF. The CDR3, as DNA: TGCAGTGTAGGGCAGGGGGCTAGGAACACTGAAGCTTTCTTT.

This clonotype was seen repeatedly, ten times or more. V is TRBV20-1 and J is TRBJ2-3; 10 bases match TRBD2. Germline V gives CDR1 DFQATT, CDR2 SNEGSKA (reference sequence). Trimming cost V 5 bases and J 1 base; bases outside gene matches: 0. The CDR3 sequence is 13 residues long. Written as DNA, the CDR3 is TGCAGTGCTCTAGCGGGAGGCACAGATACGCAGTATTTT. It yields the protein CSALAGGTDTQYF.

This clonotype has at least ten counts. The chain is built from TRBV30 and TRBJ2-3, with unresolved D. CDR3 length: 12 amino acids. Germline V lookup: CDR1 GTSNPN, CDR2 SVGIG (reference sequence). The ends were cut back, 5 bases at V and 0 bases at J, with 6 bases in the middle. DNA of the CDR3: TGTGCCTGGCGACGGAGCACAGATACGCAGTATTTT. Translation: CAWRRSTDTQYF.

This clonotype was recorded many times. The chain joins TRBV5-6 to TRBJ2-3; the match to TRBD2 covers 13 bases. Looked up from germline, CDR1 is SGHDT and CDR2 is YYEEEE. The CDR3 totals 19 residues. The V segment lost 2 bases and the J segment 0 bases; nucleotides outside the gene matches: 9. The CDR3 DNA is TGTGCCAGCAGCTTACGACTAGCGGGAGGAGGATCGAGCACAGATACGCAGTATTTT. It codes for CASSLRLAGGGSSTDTQYF. The full variable domain, with the rest looked up from reference TRBV5-6 and TRBJ2-3, is DAGVTQSPTHLIKTRGQQVTLRCSPKSGHDTVSWYQQALGQGPQFIFQYYEEEERQRGNFPDRFSGHQFPNYSSELNVNALLLGDSALYLCASSLRLAGGGSSTDTQYFGPGTRLTVL.

This clonotype was counted a few times. V is TRBV27 and J is TRBJ1-4; D may be TRBD1 (5 bases). Germline V gene data show CDR1 as MNHEY and CDR2 as SMNVEV (reference sequence). This CDR3 is 15 amino acids long. The CDR3: CAAGEFGASNEKLFF. CDR3 DNA sequence: TGTGCGGCGGGGGAATTCGGGGCCAGCAATGAAAAACTGTTTTTT.